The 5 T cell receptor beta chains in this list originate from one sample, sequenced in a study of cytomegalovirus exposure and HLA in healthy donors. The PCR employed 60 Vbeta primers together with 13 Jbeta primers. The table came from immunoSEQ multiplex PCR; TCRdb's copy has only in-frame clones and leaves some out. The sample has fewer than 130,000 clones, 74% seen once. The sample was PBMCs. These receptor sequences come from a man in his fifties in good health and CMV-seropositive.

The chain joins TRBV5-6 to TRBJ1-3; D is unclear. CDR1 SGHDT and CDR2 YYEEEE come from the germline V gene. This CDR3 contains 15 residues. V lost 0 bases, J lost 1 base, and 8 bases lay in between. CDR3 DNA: TGTGCCAGCAGCTTGGCCCCGAGGTCTGGAAACACCATATATTTT. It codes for CASSLAPRSGNTIYF.

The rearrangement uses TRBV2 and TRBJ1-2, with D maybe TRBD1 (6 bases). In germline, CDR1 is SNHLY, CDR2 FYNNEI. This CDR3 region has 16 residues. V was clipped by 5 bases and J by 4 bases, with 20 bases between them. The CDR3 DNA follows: TGTGCCAGCAGTCTTCCCGACAGGATGGACCCCTATGGCTACACCTTC. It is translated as CASSLPDRMDPYGYTF. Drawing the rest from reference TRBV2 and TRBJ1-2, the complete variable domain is EPEVTQTPSHQVTQMGQEVILRCVPISNHLYFYWYRQILGQKVEFLVSFYNNEISEKSEIFDDQFSVERPDGSNFTLKIRSTKLEDSAMYFCASSLPDRMDPYGYTFGSGTRLTVV.

Here the CDR3 DNA reads TGCAGCGTTGATGGTGTCGGGACAGGCTCCTACGAGCAGTACTTC. It specifies CSVDGVGTGSYEQYF. J is TRBJ2-7 and V is TRBV29-1, with TRBD1 matching over 8 bases. Looked up from germline, CDR1 is SQVTM and CDR2 is ANQGSEA. The CDR3 extends over 15 amino acids. V shed 3 bases, J shed 0 bases, and the junction held 7 bases outside the gene matches.

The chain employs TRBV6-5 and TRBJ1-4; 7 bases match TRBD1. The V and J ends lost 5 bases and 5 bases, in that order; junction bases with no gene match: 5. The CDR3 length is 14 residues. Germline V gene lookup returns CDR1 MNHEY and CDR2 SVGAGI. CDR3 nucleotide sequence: TGTGCCAGCAGTCCTGGGACAGTAAATGAAAAACTGTTTTTT. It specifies CASSPGTVNEKLFF.

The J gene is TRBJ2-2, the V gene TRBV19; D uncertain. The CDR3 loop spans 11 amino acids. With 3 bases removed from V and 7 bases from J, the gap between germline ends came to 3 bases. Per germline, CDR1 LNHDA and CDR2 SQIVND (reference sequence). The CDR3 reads CASSIIGELFF. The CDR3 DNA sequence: TGTGCCAGTAGTATTATCGGGGAGCTGTTTTTT. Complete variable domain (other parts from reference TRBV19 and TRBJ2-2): DGGITQSPKYLFRKEGQNVTLSCEQNLNHDAMYWYRQDPGQGLRLIYYSQIVNDFQKGDIAEGYSVSREKKESFPLTVTSAQKNPTAFYLCASSIIGELFFGEGSRLTVL.